Presented here are 16 T cell receptor beta chains from one specimen sequenced in a study of T-cell reconstitution after alpha-beta-depleted transplantation in children. TCRbeta library preparation incorporated unique molecular identifiers. TCRdb recomputed calls from the PCR reads with MiXCR, one row per CDR3 protein. The data hold around 440,000 distinct CDR3 sequences, with about 11% observed a single time. The sample consisted of PBMCs, taken before TCRalphabeta/CD19-depleted stem cell transplant. The receptors shown here come from a child aged 2-15 years with inherited bone marrow failure, due to receive a stem cell transplant.

This clonotype was counted ten times or more. V gene TRBV29-1 combines with J gene TRBJ2-3; unclear D gene. The V gene's germline CDR1 is SQVTM and CDR2 ANQGSEA. CDR3 length: 12 amino acids. Trimming removed 5 bases from V and 6 bases from J, with 12 bases in between. The CDR3 region has the DNA TGCAGCGTTCTTCCGGGCCCCGATACGCAGTATTTT. Protein: CSVLPGPDTQYF.

A note on this clonotype: With a much larger clone just one base away, this may be a read error. The chain recombines TRBV20-1 with TRBJ2-5, with D perhaps TRBD2 (6 bases). Per the germline V gene, CDR1 is DFQATT and CDR2 is SNEGSKA (reference sequence). This CDR3 is built from 13 residues. V lost 1 base and J lost 4, with 10 bases in between. Here the CDR3 DNA reads TGCAGTGCTAGAGGCGGAGGGATAGAGACCCAGTACTTC. Translating gives CSARGGGIETQYF.

This clonotype came up many times. J is TRBJ2-7 and V is TRBV7-2; TRBD1 agrees at 11 bases. CDR3 length: 15 residues. Trimming removed 3 bases from V and 3 bases from J; junction bases left unmatched: 4. Germline values: CDR1 SGHTA, CDR2 FQGNSA. The chain's CDR3 is CASSFTGTGGYEQYF. Written as DNA, the CDR3 is TGTGCCAGCAGCTTCACAGGGACAGGGGGCTACGAGCAGTACTTC.

To note about this clonotype: This may be a read error: a much more frequent sequence differs by one nucleotide. The rearrangement uses TRBV25-1 and TRBJ1-1; D ambiguous. V was shortened by 4 bases and J by 0 bases, with 6 bases between the two germline ends. The germline V gene has CDR1 MGHDK and CDR2 SYGVNS. This CDR3 has 13 amino acids. CDR3 residues: CASSAEMNTEAFF. In nucleotides, the CDR3 is TGTGCCAGCAGTGCTGAGATGAACACTGAAGCTTTCTTT.

This clonotype was counted many times. The chain carries TRBV7-8 and TRBJ2-3, with TRBD2 matching over 8 bases. CDR3 length: 17 amino acids. Germline V gives CDR1 SGHVS, CDR2 FQNEAQ. After removal of 6 bases from V and 3 bases from J, the junction contained 14 bases not matched to a gene. The chain's CDR3 is CASSLGVAGRETDTQYF. In DNA, the CDR3 is TGTGCCAGCAGTTTGGGGGTAGCGGGAAGAGAAACAGATACGCAGTATTTT.

Many counts were recorded for this clonotype. The chain couples TRBV5-5 to TRBJ1-2, with a weak D call TRBD1 (5 bases). The CDR3 runs 16 residues. V dropped 1 base and J dropped 6 bases, with 19 bases sitting between them. The germline V gene encodes CDR1 SGHKS and CDR2 YYEKEE (reference sequence). Written as DNA, the CDR3 is TGTGCCAGCAGCTTGTTAGGACCCATAGGAGGGGATGGCTACACCTTC. It codes for CASSLLGPIGGDGYTF.

Many counts were recorded for this clonotype. V gene TRBV4-3 combines with J gene TRBJ1-2; D not certain. Germline CDR1 is LGHNA and CDR2 is YSLEER. V gave up 1 base and J gave up 0 bases, with 9 bases separating them. The CDR3 contains 15 residues. The CDR3 bases are TGCGCCAGCAGCCAAGTGGGCAGAGCTAACTATGGCTACACCTTC. It codes for CASSQVGRANYGYTF.

This clonotype was seen a few times. The chain combines TRBV5-4 with TRBJ2-1; a weak D match, TRBD2 (5 bases). Germline V gives CDR1 SGHNT, CDR2 YYREEE (reference sequence). V was trimmed by 4 bases and J by 10 bases, leaving 15 bases between them. This CDR3 has 13 residues. The CDR3 region has the DNA TGTGCCAGCAGCCGAATGGACGGGATGGAGCAGTTCTTC. It specifies CASSRMDGMEQFF.

V is TRBV10-3 and J is TRBJ1-2, with D possibly TRBD1 on 5 matching bases. V was clipped by 4 bases and J by 0 bases, with 12 bases between them. From germline, CDR1 is ENHRY and CDR2 SYGVKD. The CDR3 is 15 amino acids. The CDR3 bases are TGTGCCATCAGTGGGGGACGGTTCCCTAACTATGGCTACACCTTC. Amino acids: CAISGGRFPNYGYTF.

This clonotype occurred many times. CDR3 protein: CSAKITSGRAGEQFF. The DNA of the CDR3 is TGCAGTGCTAAAATAACTAGCGGGAGGGCCGGCGAGCAGTTCTTC. The chain combines TRBV20-1 with TRBJ2-1, with 13 bases aligning to TRBD2. After removal of 4 bases from V and 10 bases from J, the junction contained 10 bases not matched to a gene. CDR3 size: 15 residues. Germline V gene sequence: CDR1 DFQATT, CDR2 SNEGSKA (reference sequence).

J is TRBJ1-5 and V is TRBV19, with a tentative D call TRBD1 (5 bases). Germline CDR1 and CDR2: LNHDA and SQIVND (reference sequence). This CDR3 has 14 residues. Trimming shortened V by 0 bases and J by 5 bases, and 8 bases separated the two germline ends. CDR3 sequence reads: CASSIDREDQPQHF. In DNA, the CDR3 is TGTGCCAGTAGTATAGACAGGGAGGATCAGCCCCAGCATTTT.

This clonotype was seen many times. The chain uses TRBV7-2 and TRBJ2-1, with 9 bases that match TRBD2. CDR3 length: 16 residues. Looked up from germline, CDR1 is SGHTA and CDR2 is FQGNSA. J lost 9 bases, V lost 5 bases, and 14 bases had no gene match. The CDR3 loop reads CASSTRLAAISVEQFF. The CDR3 DNA reads as TGTGCCAGCAGCACCCGACTAGCGGCGATTTCGGTTGAGCAGTTCTTC. Supplemented by reference TRBV7-2 and TRBJ2-1, the full variable domain reads GAGVSQSPSNKVTEKGKDVELRCDPISGHTALYWYRQSLGQGLEFLIYFQGNSAPDKSGLPSDRFSAERTGGSVSTLTIQRTQQEDSAVYLCASSTRLAAISVEQFFGPGTRLTVL.

V usage is TRBV20-1 and J usage is TRBJ2-6, with unresolved D. Germline V CDR1 and CDR2: DFQATT, SNEGSKA (reference sequence). The CDR3 runs to 14 residues. Deletions cut 5 bases from V and 1 base from J, with 9 bases between. CDR3 residues: CSALDRSGANVLTF. CDR3 nucleotides: TGCAGTGCTCTTGACCGGTCTGGGGCCAACGTCCTGACTTTC.

This clonotype has a count of ten or more. The chain carries TRBV7-2 and TRBJ2-2, with D tentatively TRBD1 (6 bases). Germline V gives CDR1 SGHTA, CDR2 FQGNSA. The CDR3 runs to 13 residues. Trimming shortened V by 7 bases and J by 7 bases, and 13 bases separated the two germline ends. CDR3 amino acids: CASTTQGSGELFF. CDR3 DNA sequence: TGTGCCAGCACCACTCAGGGGAGCGGGGAGCTGTTTTTT.

This clonotype was detected only a few times. The rearrangement joins TRBV7-2 to TRBJ2-3; no reliable D call. Germline CDR1 is SGHTA and CDR2 is FQGNSA. Trimming took 4 bases from V and 2 from J, leaving 7 bases between them. The CDR3 extends over 13 amino acids. The CDR3 loop reads CASSSINTDTQYF. In nucleotides, the CDR3 is TGTGCCAGCAGCTCGATCAACACAGATACGCAGTATTTT.

This clonotype was counted ten times or more. The genes are TRBV11-2 and TRBJ2-7, with D maybe TRBD2 (6 bases). The V end was cut by 4 bases, the J end by 0 bases, with 16 bases between. The CDR3 runs to 16 residues. In germline, CDR1 is SGHAT, CDR2 FQNNGV. CDR3 sequence reads: CASSSLNSGVSYEQYF. The CDR3 DNA follows: TGTGCCAGCAGCTCACTTAATAGCGGAGTCTCCTACGAGCAGTACTTC.